These 17 T cell receptor beta chains were sequenced from one sample in a study of T cell responses to AZD1222 COVID-19 vaccine. The protocol was immunoSEQ multiplex PCR, while the TCRdb copy is restricted to in-frame clones and leaves out a portion. The sample holds approximately 74,000 clones, less than 90% seen once. The sequenced sample was peripheral blood, obtained 28 days after the second AZD1222 dose. The receptors originated from an adult who received the AZD1222 COVID-19 vaccine.

The J gene is TRBJ2-3, the V gene TRBV3-1 (or the pseudogene TRBV3-2); TRBD2 matches 8 bases. Per germline, CDR1 LGHDT and CDR2 YNNKEL (reference sequence). This CDR3 contains 16 residues. Trimming at V came to 6 bases and at J to 6 bases, leaving 14 bases not matched to a gene. CDR3 DNA: TGTGCCAGCAGTCATGAGCGGGGGAACCGCGGGGATACGCAGTATTTT. Protein product: CASSHERGNRGDTQYF.

This clone was counted only a few times. This chain connects TRBV4-1 to TRBJ1-4; D uncertain. The CDR3 loop spans 15 amino acids. The germline V gene has CDR1 MGHRA and CDR2 YSYEKL. V shed 0 bases and J shed 7 bases, with 12 bases lying between them. The CDR3 DNA sequence: TGCGCCAGCAGCCAAGAAAAGGTCCGAGGTGAAAAACTGTTTTTT. Translated, it gives CASSQEKVRGEKLFF.

This clone appeared once. This sequence joins TRBV11-3 and TRBJ1-2, with 7 bases matching TRBD1. V shed 4 bases and J 3 bases; nucleotides not matched to a gene: 5. The CDR3 runs to 14 residues. Germline V lookup: CDR1 SGHNT, CDR2 YENEEA. CDR3 residues: CASSSGTVYYGYTF. CDR3 DNA sequence: TGTGCCAGCAGCTCCGGGACAGTCTACTATGGCTACACCTTC.

CDR3 nucleotides: TGTGCCAGCTCACTTGGGACGGGGAGCAATCAGCCCCAGCATTTT. Protein sequence: CASSLGTGSNQPQHF. The chain has TRBV18 and TRBJ1-5; TRBD1 might be the D (5 bases). CDR1 and CDR2 (germline): KGHSH, LQKENI. V was shortened by 4 bases and J by 1 base, with 11 bases between the two germline ends. The CDR3 extends over 15 amino acids.

The chain carries TRBV11-2 and TRBJ1-4, with 9 positions matching TRBD1. Germline V lookup: CDR1 SGHAT, CDR2 FQNNGV. The length of the CDR3 is 15 residues. Unmatched junction bases numbered 7, after V lost 5 bases and J lost 6 bases. CDR3 protein: CASSRRTGADEKLFF. CDR3 in DNA: TGTGCCAGCAGCAGACGGACAGGGGCTGATGAAAAACTGTTTTTT. Full variable domain (outside the CDR3, taken from reference TRBV11-2 and TRBJ1-4): EAGVAQSPRYKIIEKRQSVAFWCNPISGHATLYWYQQILGQGPKLLIQFQNNGVVDDSQLPKDRFSAERLKGVDSTLKIQPAKLEDSAVYLCASSRRTGADEKLFFGSGTQLSVL.

The chain is built from TRBV24-1 and TRBJ1-2; D unresolved. The ends were cut back, 0 bases at V and 7 bases at J, with 5 bases in the middle. The CDR3 runs to 12 residues. Germline V gene data show CDR1 as KGHDR and CDR2 as SFDVKD. The CDR3 spells CATSDLGGGYTF. CDR3 sequence (DNA): TGTGCCACCAGTGATTTGGGCGGTGGCTACACCTTC.

The V and J genes are TRBV19 and TRBJ2-7; perhaps TRBD2 as D (6 bases). CDR1 and CDR2 from the germline V gene are LNHDA and SQIVND (reference sequence). CDR3 length equals 12 residues. V lost 5 bases and J lost 5, with 10 bases in between. CDR3 DNA sequence: TGTGCCAGTAGTTTGGGGGGACACGAGCAGTACTTC. This encodes CASSLGGHEQYF. The full variable domain, with the rest looked up from reference TRBV19 and TRBJ2-7, is DGGITQSPKYLFRKEGQNVTLSCEQNLNHDAMYWYRQDPGQGLRLIYYSQIVNDFQKGDIAEGYSVSREKKESFPLTVTSAQKNPTAFYLCASSLGGHEQYFGPGTRLTVT.

This clone was seen once. The chain is built from TRBV19 and TRBJ2-1; 8 nucleotides line up with TRBD1. Germline trimming cut 9 bases from V and 6 bases from J; bases unmatched to any gene: 13. CDR1 and CDR2 (germline): LNHDA, SQIVND (reference sequence). The CDR3 loop spans 15 amino acids. The DNA of the CDR3 is TGTGCCAGCGGATCCCCGGGACAGGCCCTCAATGAGCAGTTCTTC. Residues: CASGSPGQALNEQFF. The variable domain in full, completed from reference TRBV19 and TRBJ2-1, reads DGGITQSPKYLFRKEGQNVTLSCEQNLNHDAMYWYRQDPGQGLRLIYYSQIVNDFQKGDIAEGYSVSREKKESFPLTVTSAQKNPTAFYLCASGSPGQALNEQFFGPGTRLTVL.

The V and J genes are TRBV27 and TRBJ2-7, with 9 bases matching TRBD1. Germline CDR1 is MNHEY and CDR2 is SMNVEV (reference sequence). The CDR3 length is 15 residues. V shed 2 bases and J 5 bases; nucleotides not matched to a gene: 7. CDR3 nucleotide sequence: TGTGCCAGCAGTTTAATAGGGACAGGGTCCCACGAGCAGTACTTC. It specifies CASSLIGTGSHEQYF.

The chain couples TRBV5-1 to TRBJ2-5, with 11 bases fitting TRBD2. CDR1 and CDR2 from the germline V gene are SGHRS and YFSETQ. Trimming took 4 bases from V and 0 from J; bases not matched to a gene: 5. The length of the CDR3 is 16 residues. DNA of the CDR3: TGCGCCAGCAGCGCTGGGACTAGCGGATACCAAGAGACCCAGTACTTC. It yields the protein CASSAGTSGYQETQYF.

The gene calls are TRBV10-3 and TRBJ2-2; 7 bases match TRBD1. The CDR3 covers 14 residues. The V segment lost 5 bases and the J segment 2 bases; nucleotides outside the gene matches: 2. Germline V lookup: CDR1 ENHRY, CDR2 SYGVKD. CDR3 amino acids: CAISRDSNTGELFF. As DNA, the CDR3 is TGTGCCATCAGTAGGGACAGCAACACCGGGGAGCTGTTTTTT.

The chain has TRBV6-5 and TRBJ1-2; 9 bases are a match to TRBD1. The germline V gene has CDR1 MNHEY and CDR2 SVGAGI. The V segment lost 6 bases and the J segment 5 bases; nucleotides outside the gene matches: 7. The CDR3 has 14 residues. The CDR3: CASRLGQGIYGYTF. The CDR3 DNA reads TGTGCCAGCAGGCTAGGACAGGGGATATATGGCTACACCTTC.

The rearrangement joins TRBV10-2 to TRBJ1-2; possible D gene TRBD1, 6 bases. CDR3 length: 13 amino acids. Germline V gives CDR1 WSHSY, CDR2 SAAADI. V dropped 6 bases and J dropped 4 bases, with 12 bases sitting between them. Here the CDR3 reads CASSDRSFYGYTF. CDR3 in DNA: TGCGCCAGCAGCGACAGGTCCTTCTATGGCTACACCTTC.

This chain connects TRBV11-2 to TRBJ1-2; 7 bases are a match to TRBD1. V dropped 2 bases and J dropped 3; count of bases not matched to a gene: 18. Germline V CDR1 and CDR2: SGHAT, FQNNGV. This CDR3 region has 19 residues. DNA for the CDR3: TGTGCCAGCAGCTTAAACAGGGGTGGGAATTTCCCCAGGGACTATGGCTACACCTTC. Encoded protein: CASSLNRGGNFPRDYGYTF.

V is TRBV15 and J is TRBJ2-6, with D maybe TRBD1 (6 bases). V lost 0 bases, J lost 0 bases, and 15 bases lay in between. The CDR3 runs 19 residues. The germline gives CDR1 LNHNV, CDR2 YYDKDF (reference sequence). The CDR3 spells CATSRDSTGPYSGANVLTF. The DNA for the CDR3 is TGTGCCACCAGCAGAGATTCAACAGGGCCTTACTCTGGGGCCAACGTCCTGACTTTC. The whole variable domain, remainder taken from reference TRBV15 and TRBJ2-6, is DAMVIQNPRYQVTQFGKPVTLSCSQTLNHNVMYWYQQKSSQAPKLLFHYYDKDFNNEADTPDNFQSRRPNTSFCFLDIRSPGLGDTAMYLCATSRDSTGPYSGANVLTFGAGSRLTVL.

The V gene is TRBV2, the J gene TRBJ2-7; D is possibly TRBD1 (5 bases). Germline V gene lookup returns CDR1 SNHLY and CDR2 FYNNEI. Trimming took off 3 bases at V and 3 bases at J, with 15 bases between the two ends. The CDR3 runs 15 residues. The CDR3 DNA sequence: TGTGCCAGCAGTGACGTGGGGCCCCCCAACTACGAGCAGTACTTC. This sequence encodes CASSDVGPPNYEQYF.

The rearrangement uses TRBV6-1 and TRBJ2-3; D could derive from TRBD1 or TRBD2 (6 bases each). Germline CDR1 and CDR2: MNHNS and SASEGT. There are 14 residues in the CDR3. Trimming shortened V by 2 bases and J by 6 bases, and 12 bases separated the two germline ends. The CDR3 DNA reads TGTGCCAGCAGTGAACCTGAAGGGGGGGATACGCAGTATTTT. It codes for CASSEPEGGDTQYF.